Following are 10 T cell receptor beta chains from one sample sequenced in a study of T cell repertoires in cytomegalovirus infection. TCRdb re-analysed the reads in MiXCR, keeping a single row per CDR3 protein. The sample has around 490,000 distinct CDR3 sequences; 26% are singletons. The source material was PBMCs. The receptors stem from a human donor in good health (CMV status not recorded). Some clones in this sample may be carry-over from other donors' samples.

The rearrangement uses TRBV4-3 and TRBJ2-5; 8 nucleotides match TRBD2. Per germline, CDR1 LGHNA and CDR2 YSLEER. The CDR3 is 16 amino acids. The V segment lost 0 bases and the J segment 5 bases; nucleotides outside the gene matches: 8. The chain's CDR3 is CASSQDLGRAGETQYF. The DNA for the CDR3 is TGCGCCAGCAGCCAAGATCTCGGGAGGGCCGGTGAGACCCAGTACTTC.

This chain uses TRBV20-1 with TRBJ2-3; 7 bases align to TRBD2. The CDR3 is 12 residues long. The ends lost 6 bases at V and 4 bases at J; junction bases unmatched: 4. Germline CDR1 and CDR2: DFQATT and SNEGSKA (reference sequence). CDR3 residues: CSARDYADTQYF. CDR3 in DNA: TGCAGTGCCCGGGACTACGCAGATACGCAGTATTTT.

In this sample, this clonotype turned up many times. This chain links TRBV7-2 with TRBJ1-6, with 9 bases fitting TRBD1. CDR1 and CDR2 (germline): SGHTA, FQGNSA. Trimming at V came to 1 base and at J to 7 bases, leaving 5 bases not matched to a gene. This CDR3 spans 16 amino acids. The CDR3 spells CASSLGGTGLNSPLHF. Here the CDR3 DNA reads TGTGCCAGCAGCTTAGGGGGGACAGGGTTGAATTCACCCCTCCACTTT. The whole variable domain, remainder taken from reference TRBV7-2 and TRBJ1-6, is GAGVSQSPSNKVTEKGKDVELRCDPISGHTALYWYRQSLGQGLEFLIYFQGNSAPDKSGLPSDRFSAERTGGSVSTLTIQRTQQEDSAVYLCASSLGGTGLNSPLHFGNGTRLTVT.

This clonotype was picked up many times. This rearrangement joins TRBV7-2 to TRBJ2-6, with 7 bases fitting TRBD1. Per the germline V gene, CDR1 is SGHTA and CDR2 is FQGNSA. This CDR3 comprises 17 residues. Losses at the gene ends were 4 bases for V and 0 bases for J; bases not matched to a gene: 6. The CDR3 is CASSSGTALSGANVLTF. In DNA, the CDR3 is TGTGCCAGCAGCTCCGGGACAGCCCTCTCTGGGGCCAACGTCCTGACTTTC.

DNA for the CDR3: TGTGCCAGTAGGCCCACACCGAACCCGAACACTGAAGCTTTCTTT. Translated: CASRPTPNPNTEAFF. V usage is TRBV19 and J usage is TRBJ1-1, with D uncertain. The V gene's germline CDR1 is LNHDA and CDR2 SQIVND (reference sequence). Trimming stripped 6 bases from V and 1 base from J, with 15 bases between. The length of the CDR3 is 15 residues. Variable domain in full (rest from reference TRBV19 and TRBJ1-1): DGGITQSPKYLFRKEGQNVTLSCEQNLNHDAMYWYRQDPGQGLRLIYYSQIVNDFQKGDIAEGYSVSREKKESFPLTVTSAQKNPTAFYLCASRPTPNPNTEAFFGQGTRLTVV.

This clonotype appeared once. The DNA of the CDR3 is TGCAGTGCTAGAAGAGGGGTAGCGGGTAAAAATGAGCAGTTCTTC. The encoded protein is CSARRGVAGKNEQFF. The V and J genes are TRBV20-1 and TRBJ2-1, with 7 bases identical to TRBD2. The V gene's germline CDR1 is DFQATT and CDR2 SNEGSKA (reference sequence). Trimming removed 2 bases from V and 7 bases from J; junction bases left unmatched: 11. The CDR3 spans 15 residues.

This clonotype was seen a handful of times. The CDR3 nucleotides are TGCGCCAGCAGCTTGGCCGGTTGGGGGGCCGGCAATGAGCAGTTCTTC. This encodes CASSLAGWGAGNEQFF. The J gene is TRBJ2-1, the V gene TRBV5-1, with D tentatively TRBD1 or TRBD2 (6 bases each). V lost 0 bases and J 6 bases, leaving 16 bases between the germline ends. Germline CDR1 reads SGHRS; CDR2 reads YFSETQ. The CDR3 loop spans 16 amino acids.

The sample holds a few counts of this clonotype. The CDR3 DNA sequence: TGTGCCAGCAGCAAAGCGGGAACTAGCTCCTACGAGCAGTACTTC. Protein: CASSKAGTSSYEQYF. The chain carries TRBV9 and TRBJ2-7, with 7 bases fitting TRBD2. Germline values: CDR1 SGDLS, CDR2 YYNGEE. The V gene end was trimmed by 4 bases and the J gene end by 0 bases; junction bases not matched to a gene: 7. The CDR3 consists of 15 residues.

This clonotype was seen repeatedly, ten times or more. The chain employs TRBV11-2 and TRBJ1-3; 11 bases align to TRBD1. Germline V gene data show CDR1 as SGHAT and CDR2 as FQNNGV. Trimming cost V 5 bases and J 4 bases; bases outside gene matches: 10. This CDR3 contains 17 residues. The CDR3 coding sequence is TGTGCCAGCAGCGGTTCCGGGACAGGGGGATACGGAAACACCATATATTTT. This codes for CASSGSGTGGYGNTIYF.

The V and J genes are TRBV7-2 and TRBJ2-2; D is undetermined. The length of the CDR3 is 16 residues. Germline lookup yields CDR1 SGHTA and CDR2 FQGNSA. The V end lost 1 base, the J end lost 4 bases, and 13 bases lay between the germline ends. The CDR3 DNA is TGTGCCAGCAGCTTAGTTCTGGGATCATCCACCGGGGAGCTGTTTTTT. Amino acids: CASSLVLGSSTGELFF.